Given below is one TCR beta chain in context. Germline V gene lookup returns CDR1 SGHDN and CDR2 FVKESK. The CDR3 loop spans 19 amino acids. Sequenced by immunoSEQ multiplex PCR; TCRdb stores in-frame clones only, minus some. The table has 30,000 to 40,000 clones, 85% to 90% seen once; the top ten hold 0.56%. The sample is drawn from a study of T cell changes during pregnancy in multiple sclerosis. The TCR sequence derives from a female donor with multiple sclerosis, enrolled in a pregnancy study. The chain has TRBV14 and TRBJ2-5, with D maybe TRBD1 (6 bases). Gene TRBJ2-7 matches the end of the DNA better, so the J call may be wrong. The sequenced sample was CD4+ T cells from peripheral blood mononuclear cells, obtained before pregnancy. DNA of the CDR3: TGTGCCAGCAGCCAAGTTCCAGGGAGACCCGGGACACTCTCCTACGAGCAGTACTTC. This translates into CASSQVPGRPGTLSYEQYF.